This T cell receptor beta chain is from a study of shared clonotypes between healthy human individuals. Findings and caveats of the study: Clonotype sharing among donors was thought likely to change with sequencing depth.

Profiling relied on immunoSEQ multiplex PCR, and the TCRdb table lists in-frame clones only, not all of them. The data contain about 490,000 clones, approximately 79% of them seen just once; the ten biggest clones take up approximately 12%. The CDR3 covers 14 residues. V was clipped by 0 bases and J by 2 bases, with 6 bases between them. Germline V gives CDR1 SGHTS, CDR2 YDEGEE. In regard to this clone: The antigen is not known.

Source material: PBMCs. The receptor comes from a woman aged 35 to 49 in good health. Some clones in this sample may be carry-over from other donors' samples. This chain uses TRBV5-8 with TRBJ1-5; tentatively, D is TRBD1 (5 bases). CDR3 region: CASSLGGGNQPQHF. The CDR3 DNA reads as TGTGCCAGCAGCTTGGGAGGGGGCAATCAGCCCCAGCATTTT.